The rows below give T cell receptor beta chains drawn from one sample of a study of Ad26.COV2.S vaccination and SARS-CoV-2 variants. Some clones are missing from TCRdb's copy, which holds only in-frame ones; the method was immunoSEQ multiplex PCR. The data show hundreds of thousands of clones, around 89% seen once. The material was peripheral blood, obtained in a trial of Ad26.COV2.S vaccine versus placebo. These receptors were obtained from a person aged 18 to 59 who received the Ad26.COV2.S COVID-19 vaccine or a placebo. The CDR3 runs from the conserved cysteine through the conserved F or W. A D gene is named only where the DNA matches it firmly. Clone size is given for some rows only: seen once, a few or many times, or a class if the clone is expanded.

J gene: TRBJ2-3; clone size: NA; D gene: TRBD1; V gene: TRBV5-4; CDR3 protein: CASSGAGTGNADTQYF; CDR3 DNA: TGTGCCAGCAGCGGTGCCGGGACAGGGAATGCAGATACGCAGTATTTT
J gene: TRBJ2-1; clone size: NA; D gene: NA; V gene: TRBV28; CDR3 protein: CASLYSVNPNEQFF; CDR3 DNA: TGTGCCAGCTTATATTCCGTAAACCCAAATGAGCAGTTCTTC
J gene: TRBJ2-7; clone size: NA; D gene: NA; V gene: TRBV11-2; CDR3 protein: CASSDLGDEQYF; CDR3 DNA: TGTGCCAGCAGTGATTTGGGGGACGAGCAGTACTTC
J gene: TRBJ1-1; clone size: NA; D gene: NA; V gene: TRBV30; CDR3 protein: CAWIGVLSEAFF; CDR3 DNA: TGTGCCTGGATAGGGGTATTGTCCGAAGCTTTCTTT
J gene: TRBJ2-1; clone size: NA; D gene: NA; V gene: TRBV20-1; CDR3 protein: CSASLRRDSYNEQFF; CDR3 DNA: TGCAGTGCTAGTTTAAGGCGCGACTCCTACAATGAGCAGTTCTTC
J gene: TRBJ1-2; clone size: NA; D gene: NA; V gene: TRBV30; CDR3 protein: CAWKRGGYTF; CDR3 DNA: TGTGCCTGGAAGAGGGGAGGCTACACCTTC
J gene: TRBJ2-3; clone size: NA; D gene: NA; V gene: TRBV7-3; CDR3 protein: CASSLNARTMGDTQYF; CDR3 DNA: TGTGCCAGCAGCTTAAATGCCAGAACAATGGGAGATACGCAGTATTTT
J gene: TRBJ1-1; clone size: NA; D gene: NA; V gene: TRBV13; CDR3 protein: CASSLHPSGAGNMNTEAFF; CDR3 DNA: TGTGCCAGCAGCTTACACCCCTCGGGTGCAGGGAACATGAACACTGAAGCTTTCTTT
J gene: TRBJ1-6; clone size: NA; D gene: NA; V gene: TRBV20-1; CDR3 protein: CSASRSDSPLHF; CDR3 DNA: TGCAGTGCTAGTAGGTCAGATTCACCCCTCCACTTT
J gene: TRBJ1-2; clone size: NA; D gene: TRBD1; V gene: TRBV15; CDR3 protein: CATSRGGQGELFGYTF; CDR3 DNA: TGTGCCACCAGCAGAGGGGGACAGGGCGAACTATTTGGCTACACCTTC
J gene: TRBJ1-5; clone size: NA; D gene: NA; V gene: TRBV2; CDR3 protein: CASSGRENQPQHF; CDR3 DNA: TGTGCCAGCAGTGGAAGGGAGAATCAGCCCCAGCATTTT
J gene: TRBJ2-6; clone size: NA; D gene: TRBD2; V gene: TRBV6-2/TRBV6-3; CDR3 protein: CASSPSGRTGANVLTF; CDR3 DNA: TGTGCCAGCAGCCCCTCCGGGAGGACGGGGGCCAACGTCCTGACTTTC
J gene: TRBJ1-1; clone size: NA; D gene: NA; V gene: TRBV6-4; CDR3 protein: CASSAGMNTEAFF; CDR3 DNA: TGTGCCAGCAGTGCAGGCATGAACACTGAAGCTTTCTTT
J gene: TRBJ2-1; clone size: NA; D gene: TRBD2; V gene: TRBV28; CDR3 protein: CASSLAGGRNNEQFF; CDR3 DNA: TGTGCCAGCAGTCTAGCGGGAGGCCGAAACAATGAGCAGTTCTTC
J gene: TRBJ2-2; clone size: NA; D gene: NA; V gene: TRBV9; CDR3 protein: CASSPRVGRDTGELFF; CDR3 DNA: TGTGCCAGCAGCCCTCGGGTAGGGCGCGACACCGGGGAGCTGTTTTTT
J gene: TRBJ2-7; clone size: NA; D gene: TRBD1; V gene: TRBV7-3; CDR3 protein: CASSDRDRGIHEQYF; CDR3 DNA: TGTGCCAGCAGCGACCGGGACAGGGGAATCCACGAGCAGTACTTC
J gene: TRBJ2-4; clone size: NA; D gene: TRBD1; V gene: TRBV30; CDR3 protein: CAWIGQVGDIQYF; CDR3 DNA: TGTGCCTGGATTGGACAGGTCGGGGACATTCAGTACTTC
J gene: TRBJ1-1; clone size: NA; D gene: NA; V gene: TRBV15; CDR3 protein: CATRGSLNTEAFF; CDR3 DNA: TGTGCCACCAGGGGCAGTTTAAACACTGAAGCTTTCTTT
J gene: TRBJ2-3; clone size: NA; D gene: NA; V gene: TRBV28; CDR3 protein: CASSLGGNRQEYF; CDR3 DNA: TGTGCCAGCAGTTTAGGGGGGAACAGACAGGAGTATTTT
J gene: TRBJ2-3; clone size: NA; D gene: TRBD2; V gene: TRBV18; CDR3 protein: CASSPVGSGGPWDTQYF; CDR3 DNA: TGTGCCAGCTCACCCGTCGGGAGCGGGGGGCCTTGGGATACGCAGTATTTT
J gene: TRBJ2-1; clone size: few; D gene: NA; V gene: TRBV9; CDR3 protein: CASSSRPGDEQFF; CDR3 DNA: TGTGCCAGCAGCAGCCGACCCGGAGACGAGCAGTTCTTC
J gene: TRBJ2-4; clone size: NA; D gene: TRBD1; V gene: TRBV11-1; CDR3 protein: CASSLAQGPKNIQYF; CDR3 DNA: TGTGCCAGCAGCTTAGCACAGGGGCCCAAAAACATTCAGTACTTC
J gene: TRBJ2-7; clone size: once; D gene: TRBD1; V gene: TRBV5-1; CDR3 protein: CASSPIPGQGAGEQYF; CDR3 DNA: TGCGCCAGCAGCCCCATCCCGGGACAGGGGGCTGGCGAGCAGTACTTC